Below are 26 T cell receptor beta chains sequenced from a single sample in a study of shared clonotypes between healthy human individuals. Sequencing was performed with immunoSEQ multiplex PCR; in TCRdb, only in-frame clones are kept and a portion is missing. In the table there are about 2 million clones, approximately 94% of which are singletons. Naive CD8 cells lacked CD45RO, underwent positive selection for CCR7 and left out terminally differentiated effector memory CD45RA+ cells. The sequencing input was naive CD8+ T cells sorted from blood. These receptors all come from a man aged 18 to 29 in good health.

This chain links TRBV5-3 with TRBJ2-1; D is undetermined. TRBV5-3 is labeled an ORF, and its function is uncertain. Trimming took off 3 bases at V and 5 bases at J, with 21 bases between the two ends. The CDR3 has 17 residues. The CDR3 here is CARSSNVRAPPHNEQFF. In DNA form, the CDR3 reads TGTGCCAGAAGCTCGAATGTCCGGGCACCCCCCCACAATGAGCAGTTCTTC.

This chain connects TRBV7-8 to TRBJ2-2; D might be TRBD1 (5 bases). CDR3 length: 15 residues. The germline V gene has CDR1 SGHVS and CDR2 FQNEAQ. Deletions cut 1 base from V and 5 bases from J, with 11 bases between. The CDR3 sequence is CASSLGQGRTGELFF. The DNA for the CDR3 is TGTGCCAGCAGCTTAGGGCAGGGTCGGACCGGGGAGCTGTTTTTT.

The chain has TRBV6-6 and TRBJ1-2; D unclear. The CDR3 has 16 amino acids. The ends were cut back, 0 bases at V and 2 bases at J, with 13 bases in the middle. Per germline, CDR1 MNHNY and CDR2 SVGAGI (reference sequence). CDR3 DNA sequence: TGTGCCAGCAGTTACTCGATCCTCTTGGGGAACTATGGCTACACCTTC. It is translated as CASSYSILLGNYGYTF.

This chain uses TRBV19 with TRBJ1-1; D is perhaps TRBD1 (6 bases). The CDR3 is 15 amino acids. Germline-derived CDR1 and CDR2 are LNHDA and SQIVND (reference sequence). The V gene lost 4 bases and the J gene lost 3 bases, with 15 bases spanning the gap. The CDR3 reads CASSTKGGFDTEAFF. For the CDR3, the DNA is TGTGCCAGTAGTACGAAAGGGGGTTTCGACACTGAAGCTTTCTTT.

The chain carries TRBV7-9 and TRBJ2-2; 7 bases are a match to TRBD1. Germline CDR1 is SEHNR and CDR2 is FQNEAQ (reference sequence). The CDR3 is 14 residues long. V dropped 1 base and J dropped 6; count of bases not matched to a gene: 2. The CDR3 DNA is TGTGCCAGCAGCTTAGGAGGGGGCTCCGGGGAGCTGTTTTTT. It encodes CASSLGGGSGELFF.

This clone was seen only a few times. This rearrangement joins TRBV6-4 to TRBJ1-5, with D hard to call. This CDR3 has 14 residues. The V and J ends lost 7 bases and 3 bases respectively, with 13 bases between them. Per the germline V gene, CDR1 is MRHNA and CDR2 is SNTAGT. CDR3 sequence: CASTRSGDNQPQHF. CDR3 coding DNA: TGTGCCAGCACCAGGAGCGGTGACAATCAGCCCCAGCATTTT.

V usage is TRBV5-4 and J usage is TRBJ2-7; D gene ambiguous. V gave up 5 bases and J gave up 0 bases, with 12 bases separating them. CDR1 SGHNT and CDR2 YYREEE come from the germline V gene (reference sequence). The CDR3 is 14 residues long. The CDR3 DNA reads TGTGCCAGCAGTCTGGGGTTGTTCTCCTACGAGCAGTACTTC. This encodes CASSLGLFSYEQYF.

The sample holds a few counts of this clone. The sample contains more than one DNA sequence encoding this CDR3. This rearrangement joins TRBV4-3 to TRBJ2-7, with 10 bases aligning to TRBD1. The length of the CDR3 is 15 residues. Germline CDR1 LGHNA, CDR2 YSLEER. With 0 bases clipped from V and 2 bases from J, the junction kept 1 base outside the gene matches. The CDR3 bases are TGCGCCAGCAGCCAAGAAGGGACAGGGGCCTACGAGCAGTACTTC. It is translated as CASSQEGTGAYEQYF.

The chain carries TRBV2 and TRBJ2-3; TRBD1 matches 7 bases. After removal of 5 bases from V and 2 bases from J, the junction contained 4 bases not matched to a gene. The CDR3 consists of 14 residues. Germline V gene lookup returns CDR1 SNHLY and CDR2 FYNNEI. CDR3 region: CASSWTGNTDTQYF. In DNA, the CDR3 is TGTGCCAGCAGTTGGACAGGCAACACAGATACGCAGTATTTT.

The chain is built from TRBV5-1 and TRBJ2-7; TRBD1 matches at 10 bases. J lost 3 bases, V lost 6 bases, and 9 bases had no gene match. The CDR3 is made up of 15 amino acids. Germline values: CDR1 SGHRS, CDR2 YFSETQ. This CDR3 reads CASIQGTGVIYEQYF. The CDR3 coding sequence is TGCGCCAGCATACAGGGGACAGGGGTGATCTACGAGCAGTACTTC.

The gene calls are TRBV4-1 and TRBJ2-7; 9 positions match TRBD1. This CDR3 spans 17 amino acids. The germline gives CDR1 MGHRA, CDR2 YSYEKL. V gave up 4 bases and J gave up 3 bases; unmatched junction bases: 13. The CDR3: CASSLVLGGQGFYEQYF. CDR3 nucleotide sequence: TGCGCCAGCAGCCTAGTCCTCGGGGGACAGGGCTTCTACGAGCAGTACTTC.

The J gene is TRBJ2-7, the V gene TRBV10-2; 8 bases are shared with TRBD2. This CDR3 is 15 amino acids long. V lost 1 base and J lost 7; bases outside the gene matches: 9. CDR1 is WSHSY, CDR2 SAAADI, per germline. The CDR3 is CASSEYGTSSGEQYF. The DNA for the CDR3 is TGCGCCAGCAGTGAGTACGGGACTAGTTCTGGGGAGCAGTACTTC.

Worth noting for this clone: A read error may account for a junction end that differs from germline. This rearrangement joins TRBV27 to TRBJ2-7, with 15 nucleotides matching TRBD2. Germline values: CDR1 MNHEY, CDR2 SMNVEV (reference sequence). There are 13 residues in the CDR3. The CDR3 bases are TGTGCCAGCAGTTTATCGGGGACTAGCGGGAGGAACTTC. Protein product: CASSLSGTSGRNF.

This clone has only a few counts. The genes are TRBV7-9 and TRBJ1-4, with 7 bases aligning to TRBD1. The CDR3 has 15 residues. Germline values: CDR1 SEHNR, CDR2 FQNEAQ (reference sequence). The junction had 4 bases not matched to a gene; V was cut back by 3 bases and J by 3 bases. Here the CDR3 reads CASSFVGTANEKLFF. The DNA for the CDR3 is TGTGCCAGCAGCTTTGTAGGGACAGCTAATGAAAAACTGTTTTTT.

The rearrangement links TRBV27 to TRBJ2-7; TRBD1 agrees at 7 bases. The germline V gene has CDR1 MNHEY and CDR2 SMNVEV (reference sequence). The CDR3 contains 13 residues. Unmatched junction bases numbered 9, after V lost 10 bases and J lost 3 bases. The CDR3 bases are TGTGCCACCTCAACCGGGACAGTCTACGAGCAGTACTTC. This sequence encodes CATSTGTVYEQYF.

This chain uses TRBV19 with TRBJ2-2; the match to TRBD2 covers 7 bases. Per germline, CDR1 LNHDA and CDR2 SQIVND (reference sequence). V was pared by 5 bases and J by 7 bases, with 7 bases of the junction left unmatched. The CDR3 contains 14 residues. This chain's CDR3 is CASSLQAGHGELFF. The CDR3, as DNA: TGTGCCAGTAGTCTCCAAGCGGGGCACGGGGAGCTGTTTTTT.

The V and J genes are TRBV13 and TRBJ2-7, with D unclear. Trimming removed 2 bases at V and 5 bases at J, with 4 bases between. Germline CDR1 reads PRHDT; CDR2 reads FYEKMQ (reference sequence). The CDR3 spans 11 residues. This chain's CDR3 is CASSLMDEQYF. The CDR3 DNA sequence: TGTGCCAGCAGCTTAATGGACGAGCAGTACTTC.

V and J are TRBV10-2 and TRBJ2-7; D not resolved. The CDR3 is 15 residues long. Germline V gene sequence: CDR1 WSHSY, CDR2 SAAADI. V dropped 5 bases and J dropped 4 bases, with 18 bases sitting between them. Here the CDR3 reads CASSPPESPGYEQYF. As DNA, the CDR3 is TGCGCCAGCAGTCCCCCGGAGTCCCCCGGGTACGAGCAGTACTTC.

The chain combines TRBV11-1 with TRBJ2-7; 8 nucleotides match TRBD2. The CDR3 contains 14 residues. J gave up 3 bases and V 3 bases, and 4 bases lay outside the gene matches. From germline, CDR1 is SGHAT and CDR2 FQDESV (reference sequence). For the CDR3, the DNA is TGTGCCAGCAGCTTCGGAGCGGGGGTCTACGAGCAGTACTTC. Translated: CASSFGAGVYEQYF. The variable domain in full, completed from reference TRBV11-1 and TRBJ2-7, reads EAEVAQSPRYKITEKSQAVAFWCDPISGHATLYWYRQILGQGPELLVQFQDESVVDDSQLPKDRFSAERLKGVDSTLKIQPAELGDSAMYLCASSFGAGVYEQYFGPGTRLTVT.

This chain connects TRBV19 to TRBJ1-1, with D hard to call. Trimming removed 6 bases from V and 0 bases from J, with 20 bases in between. CDR3 length equals 17 residues. Per germline, CDR1 LNHDA and CDR2 SQIVND (reference sequence). The DNA for the CDR3 is TGTGCCAGTAGCGATGACTATTCCGACACATTGAACACTGAAGCTTTCTTT. It yields the protein CASSDDYSDTLNTEAFF.

V is TRBV27 and J is TRBJ1-2; 11 bases match TRBD1. The CDR3 spans 14 residues. The germline gives CDR1 MNHEY, CDR2 SMNVEV (reference sequence). The V gene end was trimmed by 7 bases and the J gene end by 0 bases; junction bases not matched to a gene: 1. Written as DNA, the CDR3 is TGTGCCAGCAAGGGACAGGGGGCTAACTATGGCTACACCTTC. Translation gives CASKGQGANYGYTF.

The chain couples TRBV5-1 to TRBJ1-2; D gene ambiguous. The V and J ends lost 0 bases and 5 bases respectively, with 11 bases between them. The CDR3 length is 14 residues. Germline CDR1 and CDR2: SGHRS and YFSETQ. The CDR3 DNA reads as TGCGCCAGCAGCTTGGAGGGAGCTCCTTATGGCTACACCTTC. It specifies CASSLEGAPYGYTF.

J is TRBJ2-1 and V is TRBV25-1; D may be TRBD2 (5 bases). The germline V and J ends were trimmed by 8 bases and 0 bases, with 11 bases remaining between them. Germline V lookup: CDR1 MGHDK, CDR2 SYGVNS. This CDR3 has 14 residues. This chain's CDR3 is CASQIGSSYNEQFF. CDR3 DNA sequence: TGTGCCAGCCAAATAGGGAGCTCCTACAATGAGCAGTTCTTC. Drawing the rest from reference TRBV25-1 and TRBJ2-1, the complete variable domain is EADIYQTPRYLVIGTGKKITLECSQTMGHDKMYWYQQDPGMELHLIHYSYGVNSTEKGDLSSESTVSRIRTEHFPLTLESARPSHTSQYLCASQIGSSYNEQFFGPGTRLTVL.

The chain employs TRBV18 and TRBJ2-7; either TRBD1 or TRBD2 may fit D (5 bases each). Germline V gene lookup returns CDR1 KGHSH and CDR2 LQKENI. The V end lost 6 bases, the J end lost 4 bases, and 16 bases lay between the germline ends. This CDR3 contains 14 residues. The CDR3 protein is CASSSGTVQYEQYF. The DNA for the CDR3 is TGTGCCAGCTCCTCAGGGACGGTACAATACGAGCAGTACTTC. The complete variable domain, with remaining parts taken from reference TRBV18 and TRBJ2-7, reads NAGVMQNPRHLVRRRGQEARLRCSPMKGHSHVYWYRQLPEEGLKFMVYLQKENIIDESGMPKERFSAEFPKEGPSILRIQQVVRGDSAAYFCASSSGTVQYEQYFGPGTRLTVT.

V usage is TRBV6-5 and J usage is TRBJ2-3, with unresolved D. Germline CDR1 MNHEY, CDR2 SVGAGI. CDR3 length equals 14 residues. The germline V and J ends were trimmed by 2 bases and 1 base, with 7 bases remaining between them. CDR3 sequence (DNA): TGTGCCAGCAGTTACGGTTCGGGCACAGATACGCAGTATTTT. Its protein is CASSYGSGTDTQYF.

Details on this clone: Distinct nucleotide sequences in the sample also encode this CDR3. The V call is TRBV10-3, the J call TRBJ1-1, with D tentatively TRBD1 (6 bases). The CDR3 spans 15 residues. V shed 0 bases and J shed 0 bases, with 8 bases lying between them. Germline assignment: CDR1 ENHRY and CDR2 SYGVKD. Written as DNA, the CDR3 is TGTGCCATCAGTGAGTCAGGGGGTATGAACACTGAAGCTTTCTTT. Translated: CAISESGGMNTEAFF.